Shown below are 10 T cell receptor beta chains from a single sample sequenced in a study of blood T cell repertoires in COVID-19. The method was immunoSEQ multiplex PCR; TCRdb's version includes in-frame clones alone and lacks a portion of them. The top ten hold 3.3% of the sample, which has about 250,000 clones, over 70% seen once. Sequenced sample: peripheral blood. The receptors stem from a woman of 80 years or more with acute or convalescent COVID-19.

The chain has TRBV2 and TRBJ1-1; unclear D gene. The V gene's germline CDR1 is SNHLY and CDR2 FYNNEI. CDR3 length: 14 amino acids. Trimming stripped 2 bases from V and 12 bases from J, with 19 bases between. The CDR3 protein is CASSELRGRLLPFF. The CDR3 nucleotides are TGTGCCAGCAGTGAACTTCGTGGCAGATTGTTGCCTTTCTTT.

The chain is built from TRBV12-5 and TRBJ1-3; D remains ambiguous. Germline V gives CDR1 LGHNT, CDR2 FRNRAP. The germline V and J ends were trimmed by 5 bases and 0 bases, with 14 bases remaining between them. The CDR3 loop spans 16 amino acids. CDR3 sequence (DNA): TGTGCTAGTGGTGTTCGGTCGCGGAGCTCTGGAAACACCATATATTTT. Translation: CASGVRSRSSGNTIYF.

The chain combines TRBV29-1 with TRBJ1-3, with D maybe TRBD1 (6 bases). Trimming removed 6 bases from V and 4 bases from J, with 16 bases in between. The CDR3 has 14 amino acids. Germline V gene sequence: CDR1 SQVTM, CDR2 ANQGSEA. CDR3 in amino acids: CSVGNRATGNTIYF. The CDR3 region has the DNA TGCAGCGTGGGGAACAGGGCGACAGGAAACACCATATATTTT.

This chain joins TRBV18 and TRBJ2-7; D is perhaps TRBD1 (6 bases). V shed 6 bases and J shed 9 bases, with 18 bases lying between them. The CDR3 spans 13 residues. Germline assignment: CDR1 KGHSH and CDR2 LQKENI. The CDR3 is CASSPDSFGVQYF. The CDR3 DNA reads TGTGCCAGCTCCCCGGACAGCTTCGGAGTGCAGTACTTC.

The chain employs TRBV9 and TRBJ1-6, with a tentative D call TRBD1 (5 bases). This CDR3 region has 14 residues. CDR1 is SGDLS, CDR2 YYNGEE, per germline. V lost 0 bases and J 10 bases, leaving 11 bases between the germline ends. The CDR3: CASSVGGGGSPLHF. CDR3 bases: TGTGCCAGCAGCGTAGGGGGCGGTGGGTCACCCCTCCACTTT.

A few counts support this clone. This sequence joins TRBV19 and TRBJ1-1; 7 bases are shared with TRBD1. The germline V gene has CDR1 LNHDA and CDR2 SQIVND (reference sequence). The V and J ends lost 5 bases and 8 bases, in that order; junction bases with no gene match: 11. The CDR3 is 14 amino acids. CDR3 in amino acids: CASSFGQGTAEAFF. Here the CDR3 DNA reads TGTGCCAGTAGTTTCGGGCAGGGGACAGCCGAAGCTTTCTTT.

The V call is TRBV5-1, the J call TRBJ1-4; D possibly corresponds to TRBD1 (5 bases). Trimming took off 5 bases at V and 3 bases at J, with 17 bases between the two ends. Germline V lookup: CDR1 SGHRS, CDR2 YFSETQ. The CDR3 runs 16 residues. The CDR3 reads CASRSDYRLSNEKLFF. In DNA, the CDR3 is TGCGCCAGCAGGTCGGATTACAGGCTTTCTAATGAAAAACTGTTTTTT.

The genes are TRBV7-3 and TRBJ2-1, with 7 bases fitting TRBD1. Germline CDR1 and CDR2: SGHTA and FQGTGA. J gave up 5 bases and V 8 bases, and 9 bases lay outside the gene matches. CDR3 length equals 14 residues. The CDR3 spells CASVTGVVHNEQFF. The DNA of the CDR3 is TGTGCCAGCGTCACAGGGGTAGTGCACAATGAGCAGTTCTTC.

The genes are TRBV19 and TRBJ2-2, with TRBD1 identical over 8 bases. The CDR3 covers 15 residues. The germline gives CDR1 LNHDA, CDR2 SQIVND (reference sequence). The V and J ends lost 7 bases and 0 bases, in that order; junction bases with no gene match: 4. CDR3 in amino acids: CASKPGQANTGELFF. CDR3 DNA sequence: TGTGCCAGTAAACCGGGACAGGCGAACACCGGGGAGCTGTTTTTT. Based on the CDR3 plus reference TRBV19 and TRBJ2-2, the full variable domain is DGGITQSPKYLFRKEGQNVTLSCEQNLNHDAMYWYRQDPGQGLRLIYYSQIVNDFQKGDIAEGYSVSREKKESFPLTVTSAQKNPTAFYLCASKPGQANTGELFFGEGSRLTVL.

The CDR3 DNA sequence: TGTGCCAGCAGTTTCCAGGACAGGGTCACTGAAGCTTTCTTT. As protein: CASSFQDRVTEAFF. The chain links TRBV27 to TRBJ1-1; 8 positions match TRBD1. The CDR3 covers 14 residues. V was pared by 3 bases and J by 4 bases, with 4 bases of the junction left unmatched. Germline lookup yields CDR1 MNHEY and CDR2 SMNVEV (reference sequence).